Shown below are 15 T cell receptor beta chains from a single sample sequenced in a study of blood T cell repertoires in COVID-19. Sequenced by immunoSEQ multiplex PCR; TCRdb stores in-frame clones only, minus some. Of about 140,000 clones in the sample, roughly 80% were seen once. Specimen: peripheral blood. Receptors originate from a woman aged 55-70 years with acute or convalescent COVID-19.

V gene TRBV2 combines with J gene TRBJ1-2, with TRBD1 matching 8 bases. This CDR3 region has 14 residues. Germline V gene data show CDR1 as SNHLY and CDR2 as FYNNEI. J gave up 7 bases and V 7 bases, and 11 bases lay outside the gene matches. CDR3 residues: CASTLDRDLSGYTF. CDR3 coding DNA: TGTGCCAGCACCTTGGACAGGGACCTTTCTGGCTACACCTTC.

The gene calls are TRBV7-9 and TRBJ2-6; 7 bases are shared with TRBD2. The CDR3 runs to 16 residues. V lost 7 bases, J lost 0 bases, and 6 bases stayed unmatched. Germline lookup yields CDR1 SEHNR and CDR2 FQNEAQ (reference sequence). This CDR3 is CASTNGGGSGANVLTF. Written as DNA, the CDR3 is TGTGCCAGCACCAACGGCGGGGGCTCTGGGGCCAACGTCCTGACTTTC. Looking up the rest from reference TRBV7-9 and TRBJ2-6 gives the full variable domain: DTGVSQNPRHKITKRGQNVTFRCDPISEHNRLYWYRQTLGQGPEFLTYFQNEAQLEKSRLLSDRFSAERPKGSFSTLEIQRTEQGDSAMYLCASTNGGGSGANVLTFGAGSRLTVL.

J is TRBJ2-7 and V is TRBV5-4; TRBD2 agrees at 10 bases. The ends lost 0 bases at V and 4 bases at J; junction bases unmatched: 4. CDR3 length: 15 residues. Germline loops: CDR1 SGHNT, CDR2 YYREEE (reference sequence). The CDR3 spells CASSLGPSGSYEQYF. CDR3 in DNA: TGTGCCAGCAGCTTGGGGCCTAGCGGGAGTTACGAGCAGTACTTC.

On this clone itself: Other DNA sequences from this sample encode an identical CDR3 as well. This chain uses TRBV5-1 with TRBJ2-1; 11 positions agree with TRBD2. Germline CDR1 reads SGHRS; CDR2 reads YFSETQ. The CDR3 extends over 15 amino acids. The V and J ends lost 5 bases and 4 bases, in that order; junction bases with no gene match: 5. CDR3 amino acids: CASSLGTSGYNEQFF. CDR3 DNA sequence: TGCGCCAGCAGTCTAGGGACTAGCGGTTACAATGAGCAGTTCTTC.

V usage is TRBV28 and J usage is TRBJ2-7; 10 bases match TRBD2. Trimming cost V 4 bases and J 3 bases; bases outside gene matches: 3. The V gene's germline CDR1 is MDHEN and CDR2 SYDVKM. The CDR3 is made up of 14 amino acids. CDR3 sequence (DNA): TGTGCCAGCAGTTCTAGCGGGAGCTTCTACGAGCAGTACTTC. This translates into CASSSSGSFYEQYF.

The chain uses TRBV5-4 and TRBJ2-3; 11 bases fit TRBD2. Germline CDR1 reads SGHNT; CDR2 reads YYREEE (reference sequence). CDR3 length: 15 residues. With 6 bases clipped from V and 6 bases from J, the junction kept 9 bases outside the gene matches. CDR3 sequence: CASKGSGRARDTQYF. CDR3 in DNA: TGTGCCAGCAAAGGTAGCGGGAGGGCCAGGGATACGCAGTATTTT. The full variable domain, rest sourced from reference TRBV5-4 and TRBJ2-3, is ETGVTQSPTHLIKTRGQQVTLRCSSQSGHNTVSWYQQALGQGPQFIFQYYREEENGRGNFPPRFSGLQFPNYSSELNVNALELDDSALYLCASKGSGRARDTQYFGPGTRLTVL.

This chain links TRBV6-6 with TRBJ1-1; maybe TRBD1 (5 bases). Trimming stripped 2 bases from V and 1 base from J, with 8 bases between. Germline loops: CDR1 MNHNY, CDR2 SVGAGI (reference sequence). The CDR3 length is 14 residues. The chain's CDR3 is CASSYTGGNTEAFF. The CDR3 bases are TGTGCCAGCAGTTACACCGGGGGGAACACTGAAGCTTTCTTT.

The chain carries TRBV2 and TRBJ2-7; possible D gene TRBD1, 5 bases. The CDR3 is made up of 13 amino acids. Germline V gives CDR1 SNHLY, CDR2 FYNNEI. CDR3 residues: CALGQGQGIEQYF. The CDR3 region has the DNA TGTGCACTGGGGCAGGGCCAGGGTATCGAGCAGTACTTC.

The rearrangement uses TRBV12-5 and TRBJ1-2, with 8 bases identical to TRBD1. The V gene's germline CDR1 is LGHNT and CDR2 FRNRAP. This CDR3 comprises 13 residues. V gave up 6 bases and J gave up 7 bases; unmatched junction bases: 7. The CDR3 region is CASGPDRAGGYTF. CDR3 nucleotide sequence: TGTGCTAGTGGACCGGACAGGGCCGGTGGCTACACCTTC. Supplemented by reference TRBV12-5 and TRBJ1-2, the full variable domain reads DARVTQTPRHKVTEMGQEVTMRCQPILGHNTVFWYRQTMMQGLELLAYFRNRAPLDDSGMPKDRFSAEMPDATLATLKIQPSEPRDSAVYFCASGPDRAGGYTFGSGTRLTVV.

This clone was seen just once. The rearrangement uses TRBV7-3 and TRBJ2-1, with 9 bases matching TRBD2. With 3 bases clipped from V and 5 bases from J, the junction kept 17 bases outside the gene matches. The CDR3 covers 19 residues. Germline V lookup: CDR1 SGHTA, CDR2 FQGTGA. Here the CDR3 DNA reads TGTGCCAGCAGCTTTAACCCTCAACCAGGCGGGAGGGCCAACAATGAGCAGTTCTTC. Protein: CASSFNPQPGGRANNEQFF.

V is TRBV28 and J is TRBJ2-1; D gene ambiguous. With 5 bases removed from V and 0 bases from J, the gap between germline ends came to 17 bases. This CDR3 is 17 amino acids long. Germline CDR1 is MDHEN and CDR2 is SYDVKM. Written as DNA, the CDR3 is TGTGCCAGCAGTACCCTCTCGACGAGGAGCTCCTACAATGAGCAGTTCTTC. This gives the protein CASSTLSTRSSYNEQFF. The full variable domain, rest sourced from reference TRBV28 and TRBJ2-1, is DVKVTQSSRYLVKRTGEKVFLECVQDMDHENMFWYRQDPGLGLRLIYFSYDVKMKEKGDIPEGYSVSREKKERFSLILESASTNQTSMYLCASSTLSTRSSYNEQFFGPGTRLTVL.

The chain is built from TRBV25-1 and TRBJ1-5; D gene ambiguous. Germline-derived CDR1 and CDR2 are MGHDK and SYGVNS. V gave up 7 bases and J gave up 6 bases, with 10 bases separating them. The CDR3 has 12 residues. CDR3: CASIERIQPQHF. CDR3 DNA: TGTGCCAGCATAGAGAGAATTCAGCCCCAGCATTTT.

The CDR3 loop reads CASSPQGGGYEQYF. As DNA, the CDR3 is TGCGCCAGCAGCCCACAGGGCGGGGGCTACGAGCAGTACTTC. This chain uses TRBV5-1 with TRBJ2-7; D possibly corresponds to TRBD2 (7 bases). The V gene lost 4 bases and the J gene lost 3 bases, with 14 bases spanning the gap. CDR1 SGHRS and CDR2 YFSETQ come from the germline V gene. The CDR3 runs to 14 residues.

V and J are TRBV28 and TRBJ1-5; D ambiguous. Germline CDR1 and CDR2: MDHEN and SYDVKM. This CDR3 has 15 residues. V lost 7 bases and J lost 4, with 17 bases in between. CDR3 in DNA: TGTGCCAGCACTCCTGACTGGAGTTATAATCAGCCCCAGCATTTT. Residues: CASTPDWSYNQPQHF.

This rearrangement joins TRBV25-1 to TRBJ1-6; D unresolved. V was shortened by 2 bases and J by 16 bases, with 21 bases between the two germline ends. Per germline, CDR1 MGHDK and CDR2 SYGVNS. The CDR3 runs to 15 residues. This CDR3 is CASSESTNRPRQLHF. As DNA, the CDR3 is TGTGCCAGCAGTGAAAGTACAAACCGTCCCAGACAACTCCACTTT.